A single sample gave rise to the 14 T cell receptor beta chains below, sequenced in a study of T cell responses to AZD1222 COVID-19 vaccine. Only in-frame clones appear in the TCRdb table, and some are missing; sequencing was by immunoSEQ multiplex PCR. The sample lists over 90,000 clones; 85% to 90% were seen once. The specimen was peripheral blood, collected on day 0 of AZD1222 vaccination. The receptors stem from an adult in good health.

J is TRBJ2-3 and V is TRBV6-5; 7 nucleotides agree with TRBD1. This CDR3 spans 16 amino acids. J was trimmed by 3 bases and V by 0 bases; bases with no gene match: 6. In germline, CDR1 is MNHEY, CDR2 SVGAGI. The CDR3 protein is CASSYSIGRGTDTQYF. DNA of the CDR3: TGTGCCAGCAGTTACTCGATAGGCAGGGGGACAGATACGCAGTATTTT.

This rearrangement joins TRBV6-2 or TRBV6-3 to TRBJ1-2, with D tentatively TRBD1 (6 bases). Germline V gene lookup returns CDR1 MNHEY and CDR2 SVGEGT. This CDR3 has 15 amino acids. The V end lost 6 bases, the J end lost 3 bases, and 17 bases lay between the germline ends. CDR3 loop: CASSRLTYRDYGYTF. DNA of the CDR3: TGTGCCAGCAGCCGACTAACCTACAGGGACTATGGCTACACCTTC.

V and J are TRBV6-5 and TRBJ1-1, with 7 bases aligning to TRBD1. The CDR3 length is 14 residues. Germline V lookup: CDR1 MNHEY, CDR2 SVGAGI. The J segment lost 6 bases and the V segment lost 4 bases, leaving 8 bases of the junction unmatched. The CDR3 reads CASSSRQGLPEAFF. The CDR3 DNA follows: TGTGCCAGCAGTTCCCGACAGGGTTTGCCTGAAGCTTTCTTT.

The genes are TRBV3-1 (or the pseudogene TRBV3-2) and TRBJ2-7; D not resolved. This CDR3 has 15 amino acids. The germline V and J ends were trimmed by 1 base and 2 bases, with 12 bases remaining between them. Germline V lookup: CDR1 LGHDT, CDR2 YNNKEL (reference sequence). As DNA, the CDR3 is TGTGCCAGCAGCCAAGTGGTTAGGTCCACCTACGAGCAGTACTTC. Amino acids: CASSQVVRSTYEQYF.

The chain joins TRBV6-2 or TRBV6-3 to TRBJ1-4, with 7 positions matching TRBD1. This CDR3 region has 14 residues. V trimming: 5 bases; J trimming: 2 bases; junction bases outside the gene matches: 2. The germline gives CDR1 MNHEY, CDR2 SVGEGT. This chain's CDR3 is CASSPDRTNEKLFF. In DNA, the CDR3 is TGTGCCAGCAGTCCGGACAGGACTAATGAAAAACTGTTTTTT.

The V call is TRBV2, the J call TRBJ1-6, with 7 bases matching TRBD1. The CDR3 runs to 15 residues. Trimming at V came to 4 bases and at J to 9 bases, leaving 9 bases not matched to a gene. Germline lookup yields CDR1 SNHLY and CDR2 FYNNEI. CDR3 loop: CASSGKGTESSPLHF. CDR3 nucleotide sequence: TGTGCCAGCAGTGGAAAGGGGACAGAGAGTTCACCCCTCCACTTT.

The chain couples TRBV6-5 to TRBJ1-1, with 7 bases lining up with TRBD1. Germline CDR1 is MNHEY and CDR2 is SVGAGI. The CDR3 contains 13 residues. Losses at the gene ends were 5 bases for V and 5 bases for J; bases not matched to a gene: 5. The CDR3 bases are TGTGCCAGCAGTCAACAGGGGAGGACTGAAGCTTTCTTT. Protein product: CASSQQGRTEAFF.

The chain uses TRBV7-9 and TRBJ1-6; the D is unclear. Germline CDR1 is SEHNR and CDR2 is FQNEAQ (reference sequence). The CDR3 sequence is 17 residues long. With 1 base removed from V and 0 bases from J, the gap between germline ends came to 10 bases. The CDR3 nucleotides read TGTGCCAGCAGCTTAGATCGGGAGAGCTCCTATAATTCACCCCTCCACTTT. The encoded protein is CASSLDRESSYNSPLHF.

The chain has TRBV5-1 and TRBJ2-2; TRBD1 aligns across 11 bases. The trim removed 4 bases at V and 3 bases at J, leaving 5 bases unmatched. This CDR3 is built from 16 residues. The germline CDR1 and CDR2 sequences are SGHRS and YFSETQ. CDR3 loop: CASSPGQGAYTGELFF. The CDR3 DNA follows: TGCGCCAGCAGCCCAGGACAGGGGGCTTACACCGGGGAGCTGTTTTTT. The complete variable domain, with remaining parts taken from reference TRBV5-1 and TRBJ2-2, reads KAGVTQTPRYLIKTRGQQVTLSCSPISGHRSVSWYQQTPGQGLQFLFEYFSETQRNKGNFPGRFSGRQFSNSRSEMNVSTLELGDSALYLCASSPGQGAYTGELFFGEGSRLTVL.

This clone was found a few times. J is TRBJ2-2 and V is TRBV10-2; D not resolved. V was clipped by 4 bases and J by 5 bases, with 14 bases between them. This CDR3 is 15 amino acids long. Germline assignment: CDR1 WSHSY and CDR2 SAAADI. Written as DNA, the CDR3 is TGCGCCAGCAGTGGGTCCCTTTCGGGTACCGGGGAGCTGTTTTTT. It encodes CASSGSLSGTGELFF.

V is TRBV5-1 and J is TRBJ1-1; D unclear. Germline CDR1 reads SGHRS; CDR2 reads YFSETQ. This CDR3 is 13 amino acids long. The germline V and J ends were trimmed by 0 bases and 11 bases, with 14 bases remaining between them. CDR3 sequence reads: CASSLDSGGNAFF. The CDR3, as DNA: TGCGCCAGCAGCTTGGATTCTGGAGGGAACGCTTTCTTT.

The V gene is TRBV11-2, the J gene TRBJ2-2, with 10 bases identical to TRBD1. The germline V gene encodes CDR1 SGHAT and CDR2 FQNNGV. Trimming at V came to 5 bases and at J to 7 bases, leaving 7 bases not matched to a gene. This CDR3 region has 15 residues. Written as DNA, the CDR3 is TGTGCCAGCAGCCGTGACAGGGGGCGAATCGGGGAGCTGTTTTTT. Amino acids: CASSRDRGRIGELFF.

This CDR3 reads CASSTFYNEQFF. The CDR3 nucleotides are TGTGCCAGCAGTACCTTCTACAATGAGCAGTTCTTC. The chain is built from TRBV6-5 and TRBJ2-1; D is undetermined. The V end lost 5 bases, the J end lost 3 bases, and 5 bases lay between the germline ends. The CDR3 has 12 residues. In germline, CDR1 is MNHEY, CDR2 SVGAGI.

J is TRBJ1-2 and V is TRBV27, with D possibly TRBD1 on 6 matching bases. The germline CDR1 and CDR2 sequences are MNHEY and SMNVEV (reference sequence). The CDR3 contains 14 residues. Trimming left V 8 bases short and J 8 bases short, with 21 bases between. Here the CDR3 DNA reads TGTGCCAGCGGAGAAGGGGACAACTCGCGGGGCTACACCTTC. This translates into CASGEGDNSRGYTF.